The sequence of this T cell receptor (beta chain) was determined in a study of CD8 T cells in ankylosing spondylitis. Study outcomes and limitations: Disease-linked clones, CD8+, were relatively rare in peripheral blood. Blood from ankylosing spondylitis patients appeared to carry a characteristic roughly eight-variant TCR beta motif.

In regard to this clonotype: No antigen is known for it.

The CDR3 is 15 amino acids. V lost 0 bases to trimming and J lost 5 bases, with 14 bases between them. CDR1 is SGHKS and CDR2 is YYEKEE in the germline V gene (reference sequence). From the 5' RACE reads, TCRdb called clonotypes with MiXCR, one entry per CDR3 protein. The profile shows about 700,000 distinct CDR3 sequences, under 20% of them singletons. V gene TRBV5-5 combines with J gene TRBJ2-5; D may correspond to TRBD1 or TRBD2 (5 bases each). The sequenced material came from blood, either unsorted or a sorted T cell fraction (not recorded which). This TCR was recovered from a male donor with ankylosing spondylitis. The CDR3: CASSLVWGKGETQYF. The CDR3 DNA reads TGTGCCAGCAGCTTGGTTTGGGGGAAAGGGGAGACCCAGTACTTC.